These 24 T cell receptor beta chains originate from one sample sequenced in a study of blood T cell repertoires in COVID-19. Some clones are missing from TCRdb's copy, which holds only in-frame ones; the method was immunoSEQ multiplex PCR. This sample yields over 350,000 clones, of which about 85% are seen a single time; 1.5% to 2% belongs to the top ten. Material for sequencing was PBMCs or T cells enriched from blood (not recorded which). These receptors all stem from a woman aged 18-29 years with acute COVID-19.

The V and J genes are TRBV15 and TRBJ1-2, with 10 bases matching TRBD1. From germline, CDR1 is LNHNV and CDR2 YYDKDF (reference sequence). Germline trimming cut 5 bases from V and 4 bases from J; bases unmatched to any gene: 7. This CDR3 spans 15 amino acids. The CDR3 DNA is TGTGCCACCAGCCCCCGACAGGGGGCGAGCTATGGCTACACCTTC. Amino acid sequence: CATSPRQGASYGYTF.

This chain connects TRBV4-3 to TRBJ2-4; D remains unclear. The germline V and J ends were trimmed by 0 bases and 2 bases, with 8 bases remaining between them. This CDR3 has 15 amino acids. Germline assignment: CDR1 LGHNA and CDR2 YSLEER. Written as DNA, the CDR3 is TGCGCCAGCAGCCAAGATCCAGTATCCAAAAACATTCAGTACTTC. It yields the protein CASSQDPVSKNIQYF.

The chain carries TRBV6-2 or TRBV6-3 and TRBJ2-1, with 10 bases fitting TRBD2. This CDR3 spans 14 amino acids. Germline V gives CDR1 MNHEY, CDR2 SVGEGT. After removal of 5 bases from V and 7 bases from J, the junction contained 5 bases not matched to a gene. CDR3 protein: CASSLSGRWNEQFF. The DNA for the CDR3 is TGTGCCAGCAGTCTTAGCGGGAGGTGGAATGAGCAGTTCTTC.

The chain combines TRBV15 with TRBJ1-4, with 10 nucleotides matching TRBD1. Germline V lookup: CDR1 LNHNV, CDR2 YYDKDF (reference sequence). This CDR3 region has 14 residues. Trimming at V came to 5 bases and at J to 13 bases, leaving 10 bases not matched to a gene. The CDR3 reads CATSFGGGQGLLFF. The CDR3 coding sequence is TGTGCCACCAGCTTCGGGGGGGGACAGGGGTTACTGTTTTTT.

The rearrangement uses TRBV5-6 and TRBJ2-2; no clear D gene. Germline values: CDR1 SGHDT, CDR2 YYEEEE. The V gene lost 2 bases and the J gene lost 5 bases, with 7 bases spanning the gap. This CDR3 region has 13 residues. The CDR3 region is CASSFARTGELFF. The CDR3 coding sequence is TGTGCCAGCAGCTTTGCTCGGACCGGGGAGCTGTTTTTT. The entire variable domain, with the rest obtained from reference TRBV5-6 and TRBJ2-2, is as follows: DAGVTQSPTHLIKTRGQQVTLRCSPKSGHDTVSWYQQALGQGPQFIFQYYEEEERQRGNFPDRFSGHQFPNYSSELNVNALLLGDSALYLCASSFARTGELFFGEGSRLTVL.

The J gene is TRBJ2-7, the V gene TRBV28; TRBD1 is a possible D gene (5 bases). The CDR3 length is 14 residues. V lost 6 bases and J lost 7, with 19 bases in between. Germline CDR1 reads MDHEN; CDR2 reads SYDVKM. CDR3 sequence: CASRWQTQRGEQYF. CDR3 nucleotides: TGTGCCAGCAGATGGCAGACTCAAAGGGGAGAGCAGTACTTC.

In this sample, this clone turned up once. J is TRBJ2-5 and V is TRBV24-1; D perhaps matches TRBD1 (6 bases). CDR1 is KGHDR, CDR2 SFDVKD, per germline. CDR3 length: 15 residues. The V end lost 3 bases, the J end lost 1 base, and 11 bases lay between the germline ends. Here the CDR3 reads CATSDGGAGQETQYF. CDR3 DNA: TGTGCCACCAGTGATGGGGGCGCGGGCCAAGAGACCCAGTACTTC.

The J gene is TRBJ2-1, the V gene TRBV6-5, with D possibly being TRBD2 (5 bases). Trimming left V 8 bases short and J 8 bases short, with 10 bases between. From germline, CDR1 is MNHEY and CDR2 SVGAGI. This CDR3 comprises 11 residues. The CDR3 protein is CASGGRDEQFF. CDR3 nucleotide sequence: TGTGCCAGCGGAGGTAGGGATGAGCAGTTCTTC.

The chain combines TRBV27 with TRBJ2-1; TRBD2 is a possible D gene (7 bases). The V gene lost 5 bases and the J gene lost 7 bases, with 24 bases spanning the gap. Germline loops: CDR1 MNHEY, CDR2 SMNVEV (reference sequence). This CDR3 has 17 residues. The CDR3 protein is CASSPRQGGERWNEQFF. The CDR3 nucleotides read TGTGCCAGCAGTCCCCGTCAAGGGGGGGAGAGATGGAATGAGCAGTTCTTC.

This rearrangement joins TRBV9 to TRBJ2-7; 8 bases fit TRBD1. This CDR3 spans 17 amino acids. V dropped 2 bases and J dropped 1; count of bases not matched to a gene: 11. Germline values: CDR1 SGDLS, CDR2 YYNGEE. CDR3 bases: TGTGCCAGCAGCGTCCTCCCCGGCGGGGACAGGTCCTACGAGCAGTACTTC. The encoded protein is CASSVLPGGDRSYEQYF.

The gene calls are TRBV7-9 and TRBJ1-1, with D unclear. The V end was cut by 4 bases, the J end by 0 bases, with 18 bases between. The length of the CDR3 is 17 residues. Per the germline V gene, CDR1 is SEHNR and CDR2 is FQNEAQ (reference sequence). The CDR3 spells CASSSPKTPKMNTEAFF. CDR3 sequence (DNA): TGTGCCAGCAGCTCCCCAAAAACCCCTAAAATGAACACTGAAGCTTTCTTT. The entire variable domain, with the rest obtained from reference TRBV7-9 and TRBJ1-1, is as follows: DTGVSQNPRHKITKRGQNVTFRCDPISEHNRLYWYRQTLGQGPEFLTYFQNEAQLEKSRLLSDRFSAERPKGSFSTLEIQRTEQGDSAMYLCASSSPKTPKMNTEAFFGQGTRLTVV.

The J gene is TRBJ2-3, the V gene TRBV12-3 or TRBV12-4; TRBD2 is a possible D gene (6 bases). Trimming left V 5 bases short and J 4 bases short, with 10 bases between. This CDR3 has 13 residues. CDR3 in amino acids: CASSLGGSDTQYF. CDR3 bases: TGTGCCAGCAGTCTCGGGGGTTCAGATACGCAGTATTTT.

This CDR3 reads CASSLASSDQGNQPQHF. In DNA form, the CDR3 reads TGCGCCAGCAGCTTGGCATCGTCAGACCAGGGCAATCAGCCCCAGCATTTT. The rearrangement uses TRBV5-1 and TRBJ1-5, with D hard to call. Looked up from germline, CDR1 is SGHRS and CDR2 is YFSETQ. This CDR3 comprises 17 residues. V shed 0 bases and J shed 2 bases, with 15 bases lying between them.

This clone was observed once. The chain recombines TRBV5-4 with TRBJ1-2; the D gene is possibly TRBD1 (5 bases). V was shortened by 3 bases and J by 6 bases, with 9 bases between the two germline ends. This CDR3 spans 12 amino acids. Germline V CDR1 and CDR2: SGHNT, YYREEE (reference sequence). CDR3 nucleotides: TGTGCCAGCAGCTCGATGACAGATGGCTACACCTTC. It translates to CASSSMTDGYTF.

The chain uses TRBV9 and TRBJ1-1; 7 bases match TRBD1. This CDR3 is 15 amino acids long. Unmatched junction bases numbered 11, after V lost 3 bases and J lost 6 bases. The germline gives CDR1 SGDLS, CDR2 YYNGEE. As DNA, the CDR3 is TGTGCCAGCAGCGCTAGGCAGGGGGGAATCGCTGAAGCTTTCTTT. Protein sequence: CASSARQGGIAEAFF.

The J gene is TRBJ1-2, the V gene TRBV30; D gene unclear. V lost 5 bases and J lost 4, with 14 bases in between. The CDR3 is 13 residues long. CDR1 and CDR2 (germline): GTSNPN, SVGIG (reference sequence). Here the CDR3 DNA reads TGTGCCTGGGCCGGAGAGGGTATCTATGGCTACACCTTC. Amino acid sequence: CAWAGEGIYGYTF.

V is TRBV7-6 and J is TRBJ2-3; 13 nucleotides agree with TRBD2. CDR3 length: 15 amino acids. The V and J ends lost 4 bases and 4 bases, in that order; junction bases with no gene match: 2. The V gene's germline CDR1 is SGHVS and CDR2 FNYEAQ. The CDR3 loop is CASSSGLAGPDTQYF. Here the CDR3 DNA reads TGTGCCAGCAGCTCGGGACTAGCGGGGCCAGATACGCAGTATTTT. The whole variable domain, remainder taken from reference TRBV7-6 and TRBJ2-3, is GAGVSQSPRYKVTKRGQDVALRCDPISGHVSLYWYRQALGQGPEFLTYFNYEAQQDKSGLPNDRFSAERPEGSISTLTIQRTEQRDSAMYRCASSSGLAGPDTQYFGPGTRLTVL.

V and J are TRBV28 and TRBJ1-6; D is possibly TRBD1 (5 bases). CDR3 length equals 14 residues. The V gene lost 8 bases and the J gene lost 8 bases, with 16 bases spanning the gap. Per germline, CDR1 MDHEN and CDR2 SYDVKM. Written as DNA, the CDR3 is TGTGCCAGCGGCGCTGGGGCTGATTATTCACCCCTCCACTTT. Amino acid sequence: CASGAGADYSPLHF.

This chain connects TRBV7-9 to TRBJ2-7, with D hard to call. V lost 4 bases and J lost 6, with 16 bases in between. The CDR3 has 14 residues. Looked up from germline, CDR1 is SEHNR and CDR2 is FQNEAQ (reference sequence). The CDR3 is CASSSGSLRREQYF. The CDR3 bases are TGTGCCAGCAGCTCCGGGTCTCTGAGGCGCGAGCAGTACTTC.

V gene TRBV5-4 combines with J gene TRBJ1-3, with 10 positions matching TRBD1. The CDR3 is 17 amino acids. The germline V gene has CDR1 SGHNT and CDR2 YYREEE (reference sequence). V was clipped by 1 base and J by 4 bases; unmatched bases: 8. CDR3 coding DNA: TGTGCCAGCAGCTTGAGGCGACAGGGGGCGCCGGGAAACACCATATATTTT. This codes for CASSLRRQGAPGNTIYF.

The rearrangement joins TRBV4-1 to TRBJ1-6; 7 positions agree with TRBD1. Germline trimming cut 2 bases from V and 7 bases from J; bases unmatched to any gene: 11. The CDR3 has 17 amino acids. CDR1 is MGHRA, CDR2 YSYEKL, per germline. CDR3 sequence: CASSQFVGGQRNSPLHF. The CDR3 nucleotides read TGCGCCAGCAGCCAATTTGTCGGGGGACAGCGCAATTCACCCCTCCACTTT.

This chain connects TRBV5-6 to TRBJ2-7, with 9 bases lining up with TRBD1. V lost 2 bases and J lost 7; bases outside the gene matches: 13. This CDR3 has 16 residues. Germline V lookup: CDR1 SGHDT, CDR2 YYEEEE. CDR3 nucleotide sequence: TGTGCCAGCAGCTTCTATTTGGACAGGGGTGGTTGGGAGCAGTACTTC. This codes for CASSFYLDRGGWEQYF.

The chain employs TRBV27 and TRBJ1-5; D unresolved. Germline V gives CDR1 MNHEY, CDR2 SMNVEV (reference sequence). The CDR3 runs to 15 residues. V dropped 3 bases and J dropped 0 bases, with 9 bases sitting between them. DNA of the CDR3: TGTGCCAGCAGTTTGGGCAGATATAGCAATCAGCCCCAGCATTTT. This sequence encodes CASSLGRYSNQPQHF.

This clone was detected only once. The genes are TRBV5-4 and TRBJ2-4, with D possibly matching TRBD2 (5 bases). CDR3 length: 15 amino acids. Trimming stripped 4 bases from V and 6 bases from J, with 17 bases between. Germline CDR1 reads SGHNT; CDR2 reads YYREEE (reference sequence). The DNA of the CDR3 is TGTGCCAGCAGCACCGGAGGATCAGAAGGAAACATTCAGTACTTC. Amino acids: CASSTGGSEGNIQYF.